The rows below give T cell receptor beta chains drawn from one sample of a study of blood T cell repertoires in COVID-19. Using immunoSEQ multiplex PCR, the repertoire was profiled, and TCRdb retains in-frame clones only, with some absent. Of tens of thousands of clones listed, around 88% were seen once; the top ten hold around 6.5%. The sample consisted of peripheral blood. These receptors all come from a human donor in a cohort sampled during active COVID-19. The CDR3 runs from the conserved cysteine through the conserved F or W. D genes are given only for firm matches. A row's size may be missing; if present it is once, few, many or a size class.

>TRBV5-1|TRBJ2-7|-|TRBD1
CASSARQGVLYEQYF
TGCGCCAGCAGCGCTCGACAGGGGGTTCTCTACGAGCAGTACTTC
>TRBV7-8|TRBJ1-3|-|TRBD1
CASSAPGQGNGNTIYF
TGTGCCAGCAGCGCACCGGGACAGGGTAATGGAAACACCATATATTTT
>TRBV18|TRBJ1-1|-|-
CASSPKGQRTGEAFF
TGTGCCAGCTCACCAAAAGGACAGCGGACGGGGGAAGCTTTCTTT
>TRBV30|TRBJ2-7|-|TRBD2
CAWSTSGSSYEQYF
TGTGCCTGGAGTACTAGCGGGAGTAGCTACGAGCAGTACTTC
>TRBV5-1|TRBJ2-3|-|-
CASSTSGTPRDTQYF
TGCGCCAGCAGCACCTCCGGGACTCCACGGGATACGCAGTATTTT
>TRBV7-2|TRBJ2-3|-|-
CASSLGYWGPSTDTQYF
TGTGCCAGCAGCTTAGGCTATTGGGGGCCCAGCACAGATACGCAGTATTTT
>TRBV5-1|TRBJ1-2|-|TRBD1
CASSVSTGGEAHGYTF
TGCGCCAGCAGCGTCTCTACAGGGGGCGAGGCCCATGGCTACACCTTC
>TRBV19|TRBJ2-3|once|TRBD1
CASSTTGTGGPDTQYF
TGTGCCAGTAGTACCACCGGGACAGGGGGACCAGATACGCAGTATTTT
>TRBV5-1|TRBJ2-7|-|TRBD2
CASSLGSSGSYEQYF
TGCGCCAGCAGCTTGGGGTCTAGCGGATCCTACGAGCAGTACTTC
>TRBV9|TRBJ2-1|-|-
CASSVEAGSNEQFF
TGTGCCAGCAGCGTAGAGGCGGGATCCAATGAGCAGTTCTTC
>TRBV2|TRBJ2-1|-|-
CANTDNAIFGEQFF
TGTGCCAACACGGACAACGCCATCTTCGGGGAGCAGTTCTTC
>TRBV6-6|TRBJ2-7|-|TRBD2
CASSYSSGGGYEQYF
TGTGCCAGCAGTTACTCTAGCGGGGGGGGCTACGAGCAGTACTTC
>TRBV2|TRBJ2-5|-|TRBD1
CASSLRQGASAETQYF
TGTGCCAGCAGCCTCAGACAGGGGGCGTCCGCGGAGACCCAGTACTTC
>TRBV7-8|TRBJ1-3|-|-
CASSFVAGPGNTIYF
TGTGCCAGCAGCTTTGTTGCAGGGCCTGGAAACACCATATATTTT
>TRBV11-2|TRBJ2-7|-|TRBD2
CASSQISGREGHEQYF
TGTGCCAGCAGCCAAATATCAGGGCGGGAGGGCCACGAGCAGTACTTC
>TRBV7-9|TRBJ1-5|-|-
CASSQQGYSNQPQHF
TGTGCCAGCAGCCAGCAGGGGTATAGCAATCAGCCCCAGCATTTT
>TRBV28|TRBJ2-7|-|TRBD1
CASSAGGGGVNEQYF
TGTGCCAGCAGCGCAGGGGGCGGAGGGGTAAACGAGCAGTACTTC
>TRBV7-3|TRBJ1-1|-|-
CASSRMGQTEAFF
TGTGCCAGCAGCAGGATGGGGCAGACTGAAGCTTTCTTT
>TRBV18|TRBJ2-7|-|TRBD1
CASSGRGLSSYEQYF
TGTGCCAGCTCGGGCAGGGGGTTGAGCTCCTACGAGCAGTACTTC
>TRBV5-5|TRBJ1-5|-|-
CASSLSGKENQPQHF
TGTGCCAGCAGCTTGTCGGGGAAGGAAAATCAGCCCCAGCATTTT
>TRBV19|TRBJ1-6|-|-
CASAAVGGNSPLHF
TGTGCCTCGGCGGCGGTAGGTGGGAATTCACCCCTCCACTTT
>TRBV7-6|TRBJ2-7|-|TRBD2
CASSLVVSGGATEQYF
TGTGCCAGCAGCTTAGTTGTTAGCGGGGGGGCCACCGAGCAGTACTTC
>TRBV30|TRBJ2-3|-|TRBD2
CGASGVTDTQYF
TGTGGCGCTAGCGGGGTAACAGATACGCAGTATTTT
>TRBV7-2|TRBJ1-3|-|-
CASSLEAVGGNTIYF
TGTGCCAGCAGCTTAGAGGCGGTCGGTGGAAACACCATATATTTT
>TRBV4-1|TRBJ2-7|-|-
CASSQAHMGLSYEQYF
TGCGCCAGCAGCCAAGCGCACATGGGGCTTTCCTACGAGCAGTACTTC
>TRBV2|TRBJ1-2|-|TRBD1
CASSVRQGAHLGYTF
TGTGCCAGCAGTGTGAGGCAGGGGGCGCATCTTGGCTACACCTTC
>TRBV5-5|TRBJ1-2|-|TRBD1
CASSLVDRGRVGYTF
TGTGCCAGCAGCTTGGTGGACAGGGGGCGCGTTGGCTACACCTTC